One sample yielded the 12 T cell receptor beta chains listed below, sequenced in a study of spatial heterogeneity in lung cancer. As for time point: sample taken at primary tumor resection. TCRdb reanalysed the 5' RACE reads using MiXCR and keeps one entry per CDR3 protein. The sample shows 55,000 to 70,000 distinct CDR3 sequences, roughly 6.4% of them seen only once. The sequenced sample was PBMCs, obtained at surgery. The receptors derive from a female donor with early-stage non-small cell lung cancer.

The sample holds many counts of this clonotype. This sequence joins TRBV12-3 or TRBV12-4 and TRBJ1-1; possible D gene TRBD1, 5 bases. Trimming removed 3 bases at V and 1 base at J, with 9 bases between. The CDR3 covers 14 residues. The CDR3 sequence: CASSFQGGNTEAFF. The CDR3 bases are TGTGCCAGCAGTTTCCAGGGAGGGAACACTGAAGCTTTCTTT.

This clonotype was seen a few times. The V call is TRBV20-1, the J call TRBJ1-1, with 9 bases fitting TRBD1. The V segment lost 5 bases and the J segment 0 bases; nucleotides outside the gene matches: 4. The CDR3 totals 14 residues. Looked up from germline, CDR1 is DFQATT and CDR2 is SNEGSKA (reference sequence). The DNA for the CDR3 is TGCAGTGCTCCACAGGGGGCCCTGAACACTGAAGCTTTCTTT. This codes for CSAPQGALNTEAFF.

The rearrangement links TRBV20-1 to TRBJ2-5; the D is unclear. Germline assignment: CDR1 DFQATT and CDR2 SNEGSKA (reference sequence). V lost 4 bases to trimming and J lost 5 bases, with 8 bases between them. The CDR3 is 11 amino acids. CDR3 residues: CSAILGETQYF. The CDR3 DNA sequence: TGCAGTGCTATTTTGGGGGAGACCCAGTACTTC.

This clonotype has ten or more counts. V is TRBV18 and J is TRBJ2-3, with D perhaps TRBD2 (6 bases). The CDR3 contains 15 residues. Per the germline V gene, CDR1 is KGHSH and CDR2 is LQKENI. V lost 6 bases, J lost 2 bases, and 15 bases lay in between. This CDR3 reads CASSKVAGNTDTQYF. The CDR3 DNA is TGTGCCAGCTCGAAGGTGGCGGGGAACACAGATACGCAGTATTTT. The variable domain in full, completed from reference TRBV18 and TRBJ2-3, reads NAGVMQNPRHLVRRRGQEARLRCSPMKGHSHVYWYRQLPEEGLKFMVYLQKENIIDESGMPKERFSAEFPKEGPSILRIQQVVRGDSAAYFCASSKVAGNTDTQYFGPGTRLTVL.

This clonotype was detected many times. The CDR3 loop reads CAISDWGGSSYEQYF. The CDR3 DNA sequence: TGTGCCATCAGTGATTGGGGGGGCTCCTCCTACGAGCAGTACTTC. The chain couples TRBV10-3 to TRBJ2-7; tentative D call: TRBD2 (7 bases). This CDR3 is 15 amino acids long. V was cut by 3 bases and J by 0 bases, with 12 bases left in between. Per germline, CDR1 ENHRY and CDR2 SYGVKD.

The chain combines TRBV6-6 with TRBJ2-7, with D tentatively TRBD2 (7 bases). Trimming took off 11 bases at V and 6 bases at J, with 14 bases between the two ends. From germline, CDR1 is MNHNY and CDR2 SVGAGI (reference sequence). The CDR3 extends over 11 amino acids. The CDR3 region has the DNA TGTGCCTCGGAGGGGGGGGGCGAGCAGTACGTC. Amino acid sequence: CASEGGGEQYV.

This clonotype was seen ten or more times. V is TRBV7-6 and J is TRBJ1-3; tentative D call: TRBD1 (6 bases). The CDR3 loop spans 14 amino acids. Germline CDR1 SGHVS, CDR2 FNYEAQ. V was clipped by 4 bases and J by 4 bases, with 11 bases between them. This chain's CDR3 is CASSSTGFGNTIYF. In nucleotides, the CDR3 is TGTGCCAGCAGCTCAACAGGGTTCGGAAACACCATATATTTT.

This clonotype was picked up many times. V usage is TRBV12-3 or TRBV12-4 and J usage is TRBJ1-5, with 11 bases fitting TRBD1. Germline trimming cut 4 bases from V and 2 bases from J; bases unmatched to any gene: 7. The CDR3 extends over 17 amino acids. CDR3 nucleotides: TGTGCCAGCAGTTCCGGACAGGGGGCCCCTCGCAATCAGCCCCAGCATTTT. Translating gives CASSSGQGAPRNQPQHF.

V and J are TRBV29-1 and TRBJ2-4; D is undetermined. The CDR3 extends over 13 amino acids. From germline, CDR1 is SQVTM and CDR2 ANQGSEA. Trimming removed 1 base at V and 6 bases at J, with 10 bases between. The CDR3 sequence: CSVEVRSRNIQYF. CDR3 in DNA: TGCAGCGTTGAAGTTCGGAGCCGAAACATTCAGTACTTC.

This chain connects TRBV7-2 to TRBJ1-6; TRBD1 matches 7 bases. Trimming at V came to 2 bases and at J to 10 bases, leaving 8 bases not matched to a gene. Per germline, CDR1 SGHTA and CDR2 FQGNSA. The CDR3 runs 15 residues. The CDR3 sequence: CASSLRGLGRSPLHF. CDR3 in DNA: TGTGCCAGCAGCTTAAGGGGGCTTGGTCGGTCACCCCTCCACTTT.

Many counts were recorded for this clonotype. The chain couples TRBV19 to TRBJ1-4, with D hard to call. Per germline, CDR1 LNHDA and CDR2 SQIVND (reference sequence). V lost 7 bases and J 10 bases, leaving 16 bases between the germline ends. The CDR3 is made up of 13 amino acids. This CDR3 reads CASTRVPSGKLFF. The CDR3 DNA reads TGTGCCAGTACCCGGGTTCCGTCTGGAAAACTGTTTTTT.

The chain employs TRBV5-1 and TRBJ1-4; D unresolved. The V end was cut by 1 base, the J end by 4 bases, with 8 bases between. This CDR3 is 14 amino acids long. Germline loops: CDR1 SGHRS, CDR2 YFSETQ. Here the CDR3 reads CASSLRVFNEKLFF. The CDR3 DNA follows: TGCGCCAGCAGCTTGAGGGTCTTTAATGAAAAACTGTTTTTT.